These 5 T cell receptor beta chains were all obtained from the same sample, sequenced in a study of radiotherapy plus CTLA-4 blockade in lung cancer. Some clones are missing from TCRdb's copy, which holds only in-frame ones; the method was immunoSEQ multiplex PCR. The top ten hold approximately 3% of the sample, which has around 100,000 clones, around 79% seen once. Here the sequenced sample was peripheral blood, taken from a patient treated with radiotherapy plus ipilimumab. Source of these receptors: a human donor with non-small cell lung cancer who had a partial response to radiotherapy plus ipilimumab. Some clones in this sample may be carry-over from other donors' samples.

This sequence joins TRBV11-1 and TRBJ1-1; D perhaps matches TRBD1 (6 bases). CDR1 and CDR2 (germline): SGHAT, FQDESV (reference sequence). CDR3 length: 14 amino acids. Between the trimmed V and J ends, which lost 5 bases and 8 bases, there was a span of 18 bases. CDR3: CASSLVGHAPEAFF. In DNA, the CDR3 is TGTGCCAGCAGCCTAGTGGGACACGCCCCAGAAGCTTTCTTT.

The rearrangement joins TRBV6-5 to TRBJ1-1, with TRBD1 identical over 7 bases. CDR1 and CDR2 from the germline V gene are MNHEY and SVGAGI. The J segment lost 5 bases and the V segment lost 2 bases, leaving 5 bases of the junction unmatched. The CDR3 is made up of 14 amino acids. The CDR3 DNA reads TGTGCCAGCAGTTACGACAGGGCGAGGACTGAAGCTTTCTTT. Translation: CASSYDRARTEAFF.

This chain connects TRBV28 to TRBJ2-3; unclear D gene. This CDR3 is built from 15 residues. Trimming removed 6 bases from V and 0 bases from J, with 13 bases in between. In germline, CDR1 is MDHEN, CDR2 SYDVKM. The CDR3 protein is CASSPPPKSTDTQYF. CDR3 nucleotides: TGTGCCAGCAGCCCCCCCCCAAAAAGCACAGATACGCAGTATTTT.

The chain joins TRBV19 to TRBJ2-5; 7 bases are shared with TRBD2. The CDR3 has 17 residues. J was trimmed by 2 bases and V by 4 bases; bases with no gene match: 13. CDR1 is LNHDA, CDR2 SQIVND, per germline (reference sequence). CDR3 amino acids: CASSRWWAGDTQETQYF. DNA of the CDR3: TGTGCCAGTAGTAGATGGTGGGCGGGAGATACACAAGAGACCCAGTACTTC.

The rearrangement joins TRBV7-2 to TRBJ2-3, with D possibly matching TRBD1 (6 bases). CDR3 length: 14 amino acids. V was trimmed by 4 bases and J by 0 bases, leaving 8 bases between them. Per the germline V gene, CDR1 is SGHTA and CDR2 is FQGNSA. CDR3 sequence: CASSSDRSTDTQYF. The DNA for the CDR3 is TGTGCCAGCAGCTCGGACAGAAGCACAGATACGCAGTATTTT.